The 10 T cell receptor beta chains presented below share a single source sample, sequenced in a study of CD8 T cells in Susac syndrome. When the RNA was reverse transcribed, random hexamers were used with an input of 0.5 to 1 ug. TCRdb independently ran MiXCR on the immunoSEQ multiplex PCR reads; one entry per CDR3 protein. The profile shows 180,000 or so distinct CDR3 sequences, 85% to 95% of them singletons. Input material: CD4+ T cells from PBMCs. The receptor source for this set is a human donor in good health.

The chain couples TRBV28 to TRBJ2-5; maybe TRBD2 (6 bases). Trimming removed 7 bases at V and 4 bases at J, with 19 bases between. CDR1 is MDHEN and CDR2 is SYDVKM in the germline V gene. The CDR3 consists of 15 residues. The CDR3: CASKRRGGTRETQYF. The CDR3 DNA is TGTGCCAGCAAGCGGAGGGGCGGAACAAGAGAGACCCAGTACTTC. Full variable domain (remainder filled in from reference TRBV28 and TRBJ2-5): DVKVTQSSRYLVKRTGEKVFLECVQDMDHENMFWYRQDPGLGLRLIYFSYDVKMKEKGDIPEGYSVSREKKERFSLILESASTNQTSMYLCASKRRGGTRETQYFGPGTRLLVL.

V usage is TRBV20-1 and J usage is TRBJ2-3; TRBD1 or TRBD2 may be the D gene (5 bases each). Germline V CDR1 and CDR2: DFQATT, SNEGSKA (reference sequence). This CDR3 is 13 amino acids long. Trimming stripped 6 bases from V and 4 bases from J, with 14 bases between. CDR3 sequence reads: CSALGRGADTQYF. The CDR3 nucleotides read TGCAGTGCACTAGGTCGGGGCGCAGATACGCAGTATTTT.

CDR3 sequence: CASTGGTGGRDSEAFF. CDR3 DNA: TGTGCCTCCACAGGAGGGACAGGGGGCCGGGACTCTGAAGCTTTCTTT. V is TRBV30 and J is TRBJ1-1; 12 bases are a match to TRBD1. The germline V gene encodes CDR1 GTSNPN and CDR2 SVGIG (reference sequence). With V trimmed by 7 bases and J by 6 bases, 15 bases remained unmatched. This CDR3 is 16 amino acids long.

This chain links TRBV29-1 with TRBJ2-3, with D unclear. This CDR3 spans 13 amino acids. V dropped 2 bases and J dropped 2 bases, with 8 bases sitting between them. Per germline, CDR1 SQVTM and CDR2 ANQGSEA. CDR3 sequence: CSVESRNTDTQYF. In nucleotides, the CDR3 is TGCAGCGTTGAAAGCCGGAACACAGATACGCAGTATTTT.

CDR3 sequence: CASSLTGIAKNIQYF. The CDR3, as DNA: TGTGCCAGCAGTTTGACAGGAATAGCCAAAAACATTCAGTACTTC. The chain employs TRBV28 and TRBJ2-4; the D gene is possibly TRBD1 (6 bases). Deletions cut 3 bases from V and 0 bases from J, with 9 bases between. The CDR3 sequence is 15 residues long. CDR1 is MDHEN and CDR2 is SYDVKM in the germline V gene.

The chain couples TRBV20-1 to TRBJ2-1, with TRBD2 matching over 8 bases. The CDR3 covers 17 residues. Trimming took 5 bases from V and 0 from J; bases not matched to a gene: 12. CDR1 DFQATT and CDR2 SNEGSKA come from the germline V gene (reference sequence). CDR3 nucleotides: TGCAGTGCTCACTCGGCTAGCGGGCTTAGCTCCTACAATGAGCAGTTCTTC. Protein sequence: CSAHSASGLSSYNEQFF.

The J gene is TRBJ1-4, the V gene TRBV30; D is unresolved. Trimming left V 4 bases short and J 4 bases short, with 10 bases between. The CDR3 is 13 amino acids. Germline V gene data show CDR1 as GTSNPN and CDR2 as SVGIG (reference sequence). This chain's CDR3 is CAWNREVNEKLFF. CDR3 DNA sequence: TGTGCCTGGAACCGGGAGGTTAATGAAAAACTGTTTTTT.

This CDR3 is CAWSVKGDQPQHF. CDR3 nucleotide sequence: TGTGCCTGGAGTGTAAAAGGGGATCAGCCCCAGCATTTT. The chain has TRBV30 and TRBJ1-5, with TRBD1 as a possible D gene (5 bases). V was pared by 0 bases and J by 5 bases, with 8 bases between. This CDR3 is built from 13 residues. CDR1 is GTSNPN and CDR2 is SVGIG in the germline V gene (reference sequence).

This clonotype was counted only a few times. The rearrangement joins TRBV28 to TRBJ1-2; 10 nucleotides align to TRBD1. The trim removed 4 bases at V and 5 bases at J, leaving 4 bases unmatched. The CDR3 runs to 14 residues. Germline loops: CDR1 MDHEN, CDR2 SYDVKM. CDR3 loop: CASSSGTGVYGYTF. Written as DNA, the CDR3 is TGTGCCAGCAGTTCCGGGACAGGGGTATATGGCTACACCTTC.

The chain recombines TRBV3-1 with TRBJ1-2, with 7 bases matching TRBD1. Germline CDR1 is LGHDT and CDR2 is YNNKEL (reference sequence). The CDR3 length is 13 residues. The V and J ends lost 4 bases and 6 bases, in that order; junction bases with no gene match: 5. CDR3 DNA sequence: TGTGCCAGCAGCCCAACAGGGGAAAATGGCTACACCTTC. Translated, it gives CASSPTGENGYTF.